The T cell receptor (beta chain) described here comes from a study of shared T cell receptors in the human thymus. V dropped 6 bases and J dropped 2 bases, with 11 bases sitting between them. This CDR3 has 14 amino acids. CDR1 MNHEY and CDR2 SMNVEV come from the germline V gene (reference sequence). Measured with immunoSEQ multiplex PCR; TCRdb has only the in-frame clones, and not every one. The sample lists about 500,000 clones, around 78% occurring once. These data also formed part of another study, on human thymus T cells.

The genes are TRBV27 and TRBJ1-5, with D possibly matching TRBD1 (6 bases). Sequences were obtained from thymocytes. The TCR was taken from a boy less than two years old with a congenital heart defect. CDR3 region: CASSPDSRNQPQHF. CDR3 nucleotide sequence: TGTGCCAGCAGCCCGGACAGCCGCAATCAGCCCCAGCATTTT.